A single T cell receptor beta chain is shown here with its context. This record comes from a study of T cell changes during pregnancy in multiple sclerosis. Measured with immunoSEQ multiplex PCR; TCRdb has only the in-frame clones, and not every one. The top ten hold approximately 3.8% of the sample, which has tens of thousands of clones, around nine tenths seen once. The CDR3 covers 15 residues. Germline V lookup: CDR1 MDHEN, CDR2 SYDVKM. Trimming at V came to 1 base and at J to 2 bases, leaving 2 bases not matched to a gene. The source material was CD4+ T cells from peripheral blood mononuclear cells, sampled in the first trimester of pregnancy. The sequence was obtained from a female donor in good health, enrolled as a control in a pregnancy study. The chain employs TRBV28 and TRBJ2-7; 10 bases are a match to TRBD1. DNA for the CDR3: TGTGCCAGCAGTTTATCCGGGACAGGGGCCTACGAGCAGTACTTC. As protein: CASSLSGTGAYEQYF.